The 14 T cell receptor beta chains listed next were all sequenced from one sample in a study of Tregs in tolerant kidney transplant recipients. Recipients received nonmyeloablative bone marrow transplants from related graft donors, with transient mixed chimerism. Using immunoSEQ multiplex PCR, the repertoire was profiled, and TCRdb retains in-frame clones only, with some absent. The table for this sample gives 25,000 to 35,000 clones. The source was CD4+ T cells from blood (PBMCs), collected 24 months after the transplant. The receptors shown here come from a human patient who received a combined kidney and bone marrow transplant. T cells may partly derive from the graft donor.

Turning to this clone: Read data end 3 residues before the CDR3 end; the end is taken from the germline J gene. The rearrangement links TRBV5-1 to TRBJ2-2; D possibly corresponds to TRBD1 (6 bases). Trimming removed 3 bases at V and 0 bases at J, with 12 bases between. The CDR3 is made up of 16 amino acids. CDR1 SGHRS and CDR2 YFSETQ come from the germline V gene. Here the CDR3 reads CASSWDTAANTGELFF. The CDR3 bases that were read are TGCGCCAGCAGCTGGGACACAGCCGCGAACACCGGGGAG.

The CDR3: CAISGGLAGANTGELFF. The CDR3 DNA, read in part, is TGTGCCATCAGTGGGGGGCTAGCGGGAGCGAACACCGGGGAG. This rearrangement joins TRBV10-3 to TRBJ2-2; 10 nucleotides match TRBD2. Read sequence stops 3 residues before the CDR3 end, and the germline J gene provides the missing end. This CDR3 region has 17 residues. J gave up 0 bases and V 4 bases, and 5 bases lay outside the gene matches. Germline V gene lookup returns CDR1 ENHRY and CDR2 SYGVKD.

Points on this clone: With the read ending 3 residues before the CDR3 end, the germline J gene is used to fill in that end. The rearrangement links TRBV18 to TRBJ2-7, with D possibly matching TRBD1 (5 bases). The ends were cut back, 0 bases at V and 3 bases at J, with 12 bases in the middle. Germline V gene data show CDR1 as KGHSH and CDR2 as LQKENI. The CDR3 loop spans 15 amino acids. The sequenced part of the CDR3 DNA is TGTGCCAGCTCACCACCCCAGGGTTGGTACTACGAG. Residues: CASSPPQGWYYE. The whole CDR3 reads CASSPPQGWYYEQYF.

As to this clone: The read terminates 3 residues ahead of where the CDR3 ends, so the germline J gene completes it. The chain couples TRBV5-1 to TRBJ2-5; D perhaps matches TRBD1 (5 bases). Germline V gene sequence: CDR1 SGHRS, CDR2 YFSETQ. The CDR3 extends over 15 amino acids. The ends were cut back, 1 base at V and 5 bases at J, with 15 bases in the middle. The CDR3 bases that were read are TGCGCCAGCAGCTTGAGGGGCAGCCCTGGGGAGACC. Its protein product is CASSLRGSPGET. In full, the CDR3 is CASSLRGSPGETQYF.

As concerns this clone: The DNA ends 3 residues before the CDR3 does, and the rest of the CDR3 is filled in from the germline J gene. The rearrangement links TRBV5-1 to TRBJ1-3; D perhaps matches TRBD1 (6 bases). This CDR3 region has 15 residues. Trimming removed 3 bases from V and 1 base from J, with 11 bases in between. In germline, CDR1 is SGHRS, CDR2 YFSETQ. This CDR3 reads CASSYDRLSGNTIYF. The covered CDR3 bases are TGCGCCAGCAGCTACGACAGGCTGTCTGGAAACACC.

Notes on this clone: Coverage ceases 3 residues before the CDR3 finishes, and the germline J gene fills in the end. The chain combines TRBV30 with TRBJ2-5; 7 bases align to TRBD2. The CDR3 runs to 15 residues. Germline assignment: CDR1 GTSNPN and CDR2 SVGIG (reference sequence). With 0 bases clipped from V and 7 bases from J, the junction kept 11 bases outside the gene matches. The CDR3 DNA, read in part, is TGTGCCTGGAGTGTAGGCACTAGCGTCAGAGGGACC. Translation: CAWSVGTSVRGT. The entire CDR3 is CAWSVGTSVRGTQYF.

As regards this clone: The CDR3 end is not reached by the read, which stops 3 residues before it; the germline J gene fills it in. The V and J genes are TRBV5-6 and TRBJ2-7; 9 bases fit TRBD1. The germline V gene encodes CDR1 SGHDT and CDR2 YYEEEE. After removal of 6 bases from V and 3 bases from J, the junction contained 7 bases not matched to a gene. This CDR3 contains 14 residues. CDR3 protein: CASTRDRVIYEQYF. The sequenced CDR3 bases are TGTGCCAGCACCCGGGACAGGGTTATCTACGAG.

Comment on this clone: The observed sequence ends 3 residues before the CDR3 terminus, with the missing tail filled in from the germline J gene. This rearrangement joins TRBV19 to TRBJ2-3, with TRBD2 matching 8 bases. The germline V gene has CDR1 LNHDA and CDR2 SQIVND (reference sequence). Germline trimming cut 3 bases from V and 4 bases from J; bases unmatched to any gene: 15. CDR3 size: 18 residues. CDR3 protein: CASSIDPAGLVGADTQYF. Partial CDR3 DNA: TGTGCCAGTAGTATTGACCCGGCGGGACTAGTGGGCGCAGATACG. The entire variable domain, with the rest obtained from reference TRBV19 and TRBJ2-3, is as follows: DGGITQSPKYLFRKEGQNVTLSCEQNLNHDAMYWYRQDPGQGLRLIYYSQIVNDFQKGDIAEGYSVSREKKESFPLTVTSAQKNPTAFYLCASSIDPAGLVGADTQYFGPGTRLTVL.

As concerns this clone: The CDR3 goes on 3 residues after the read ends, and that part is filled in from the germline J gene. The chain joins TRBV19 to TRBJ2-2; D is uncertain. The CDR3 length is 13 residues. Germline V lookup: CDR1 LNHDA, CDR2 SQIVND (reference sequence). V lost 6 bases and J lost 4, with 9 bases in between. CDR3 region: CASRSQGTGELFF. The CDR3 bases that were read are TGTGCCAGTAGATCACAAGGCACCGGGGAG.

A note on this clone: The sequence runs out 3 residues before the end of the CDR3; the remainder is reconstructed from the germline J gene. V is TRBV2 and J is TRBJ2-3, with a weak D call TRBD2 (5 bases). The CDR3 extends over 13 amino acids. Trimming pared 5 bases from V and 3 bases from J, leaving 9 bases between. Germline assignment: CDR1 SNHLY and CDR2 FYNNEI. CDR3 region: CASSFGETDTQYF. The part of the CDR3 DNA that was read is TGTGCCAGCAGTTTCGGGGAAACAGATACG.

In the case of this clone: Germline and junction disagree at one end, which may indicate a read error. The read falls 3 residues short of the CDR3 end, and the missing part is taken from the germline J gene. This chain connects TRBV19 to TRBJ2-1; D is ambiguous. Germline loops: CDR1 LNHDA, CDR2 SQIVND (reference sequence). The CDR3 spans 11 residues. The covered CDR3 bases are TGTGCAAGTAGACTTCACAATGAG. As protein: CASRLHNE. Given in full, the CDR3 is CASRLHNEQFF.

As for this clone: The sequence runs out 3 residues before the end of the CDR3; the remainder is reconstructed from the germline J gene. This sequence joins TRBV18 and TRBJ1-6; 8 bases match TRBD1. Germline-derived CDR1 and CDR2 are KGHSH and LQKENI. The CDR3 covers 15 residues. V lost 6 bases to trimming and J lost 7 bases; unmatched junction nucleotides: 8. The CDR3 DNA, read in part, is TGTGCCAGCTCCTCGGGACAGGTCCAGAATTCACCC. Amino acid sequence: CASSSGQVQNSP. The full CDR3 reads CASSSGQVQNSPLHF.

The CDR3 sequence: CSVEKGLVTDTQYF. The CDR3 DNA, read in part, is TGCAGCGTTGAAAAGGGACTAGTAACAGATACG. The chain recombines TRBV29-1 with TRBJ2-3; TRBD2 agrees at 8 bases. The read finishes 3 residues shy of the CDR3 end, and the germline J gene is used to complete it. Trimming took 2 bases from V and 3 from J; bases not matched to a gene: 4. CDR1 is SQVTM and CDR2 is ANQGSEA in the germline V gene. The CDR3 has 14 amino acids.

A remark on this clone: The CDR3 extends 3 residues past the end of the read, so its final part is completed from the germline J gene. J is TRBJ2-1 and V is TRBV5-4, with D perhaps TRBD1 (6 bases). Germline V lookup: CDR1 SGHNT, CDR2 YYREEE (reference sequence). V lost 4 bases and J 5 bases, leaving 13 bases between the germline ends. This CDR3 contains 14 residues. The CDR3 DNA, read in part, is TGTGCCAGCAGCAACCAGGGGACCCACAATGAG. It encodes CASSNQGTHNE. The complete CDR3 reads CASSNQGTHNEQFF.